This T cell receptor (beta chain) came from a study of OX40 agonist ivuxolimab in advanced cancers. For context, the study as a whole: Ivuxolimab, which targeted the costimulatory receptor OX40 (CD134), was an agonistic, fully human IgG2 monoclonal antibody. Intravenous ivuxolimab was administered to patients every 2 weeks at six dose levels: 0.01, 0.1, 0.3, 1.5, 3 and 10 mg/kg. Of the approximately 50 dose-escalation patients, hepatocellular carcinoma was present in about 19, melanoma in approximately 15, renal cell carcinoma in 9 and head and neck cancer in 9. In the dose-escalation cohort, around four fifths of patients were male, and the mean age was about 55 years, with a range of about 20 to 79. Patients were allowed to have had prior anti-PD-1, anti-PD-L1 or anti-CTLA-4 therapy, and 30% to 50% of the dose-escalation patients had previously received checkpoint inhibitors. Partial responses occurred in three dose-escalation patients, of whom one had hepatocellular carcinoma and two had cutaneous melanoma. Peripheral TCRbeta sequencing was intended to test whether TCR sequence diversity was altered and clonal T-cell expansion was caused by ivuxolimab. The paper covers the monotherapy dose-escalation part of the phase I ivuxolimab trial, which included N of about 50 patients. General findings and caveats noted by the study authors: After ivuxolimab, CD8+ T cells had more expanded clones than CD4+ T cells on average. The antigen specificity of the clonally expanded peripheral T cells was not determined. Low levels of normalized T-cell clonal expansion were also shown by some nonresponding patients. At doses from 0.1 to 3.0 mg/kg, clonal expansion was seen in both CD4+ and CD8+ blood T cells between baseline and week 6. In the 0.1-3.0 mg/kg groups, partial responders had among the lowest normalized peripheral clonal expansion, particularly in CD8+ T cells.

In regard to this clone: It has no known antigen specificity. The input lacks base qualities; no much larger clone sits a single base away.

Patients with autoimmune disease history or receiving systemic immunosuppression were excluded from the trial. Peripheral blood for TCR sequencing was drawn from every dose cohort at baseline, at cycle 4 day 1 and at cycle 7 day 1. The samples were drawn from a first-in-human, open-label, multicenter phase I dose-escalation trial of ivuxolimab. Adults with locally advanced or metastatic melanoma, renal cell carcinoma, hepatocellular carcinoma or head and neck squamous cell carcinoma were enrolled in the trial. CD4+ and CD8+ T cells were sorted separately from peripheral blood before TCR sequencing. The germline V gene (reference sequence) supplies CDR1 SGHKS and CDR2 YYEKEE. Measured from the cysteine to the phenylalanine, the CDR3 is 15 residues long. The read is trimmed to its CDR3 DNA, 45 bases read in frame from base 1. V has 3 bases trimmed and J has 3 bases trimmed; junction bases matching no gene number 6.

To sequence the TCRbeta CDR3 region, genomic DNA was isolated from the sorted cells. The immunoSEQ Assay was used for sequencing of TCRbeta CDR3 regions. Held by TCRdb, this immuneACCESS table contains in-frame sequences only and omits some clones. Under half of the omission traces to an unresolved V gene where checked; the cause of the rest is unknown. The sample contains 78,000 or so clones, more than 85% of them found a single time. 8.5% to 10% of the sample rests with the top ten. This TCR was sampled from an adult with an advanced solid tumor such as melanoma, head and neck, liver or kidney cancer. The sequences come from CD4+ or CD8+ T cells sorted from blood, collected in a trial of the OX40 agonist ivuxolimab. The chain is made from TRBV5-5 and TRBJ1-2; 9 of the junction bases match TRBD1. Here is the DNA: TGTGCCAGCAGCTCAACAGGGGGCGGCGACTATGGCTACACCTTC. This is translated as CASSSTGGGDYGYTF.